This TCR beta chain was identified during a study of T-cell memory formation after mild COVID-19. Across the study: Largely, the TCR clusters proved donor specific. Study-wide results and caveats: The appearance of some responding clones in pre-infection memory suggested that cross-reactive memory joined. The second-wave clones peaking on day 37 were not confirmed as SARS-CoV-2-specific.

The germline gives CDR1 SEHNR, CDR2 FQNEAQ (reference sequence). The CDR3 has 13 residues. Trimming took 3 bases from V and 7 from J, leaving 12 bases between them. As to this clonotype: Antigen unknown.

UMIs and sample barcodes were carried by the TCR alpha and TCR beta cDNA libraries that 5'RACE produced using constant-segment primers. TCRdb itself ran the 5' RACE reads through MiXCR, one entry per CDR3 protein. Of 110,000 to 150,000 distinct CDR3 sequences in the sample, 20% to 25% were seen once. Sequenced input: PBMCs or a T cell subset sorted from them (not recorded which). This receptor was taken from an adult woman who had mild COVID-19 (a few samples of this study predate the infection). Cell type and time point are not known. The rearrangement uses TRBV7-9 and TRBJ1-1; tentatively, D is TRBD1 (6 bases). The CDR3 bases are TGTGCCAGCAGCTTCCCCCGGACAGTTGAAGCTTTCTTT. Amino acids: CASSFPRTVEAFF.